Listed below are T cell receptor beta chains from one sample, sequenced in a study of T-cell memory formation after mild COVID-19. TCRdb itself ran the 5' RACE reads through MiXCR, one entry per CDR3 protein. The data contain tens of thousands of distinct CDR3 sequences, about 13% of them singletons. The sequenced sample was PBMCs or a T cell subset sorted from them (not recorded which). All receptors come from an adult woman who had mild COVID-19 (a few samples of this study predate the infection). Cell type and time point are not known. CDR3s include the opening cysteine and the closing phenylalanine or tryptophan. The D gene is left open where the match is weak. For some rows the clone size is stated as once, few or many, or as a class when expanded; others skip it.

D gene: NA
V gene: TRBV12-3/TRBV12-4
J gene: TRBJ2-1
clone size: few
CDR3 DNA: TGTGCCAGCAGTCTGCAGGGGACATACAATGAGCAGTTCTTC
CDR3 protein: CASSLQGTYNEQFF

D gene: NA
V gene: TRBV4-1
J gene: TRBJ2-2
clone size: few
CDR3 DNA: TGCGCCAGCAGCCAGACAGATAACACCGGGGAGCTGTTTTTT
CDR3 protein: CASSQTDNTGELFF

D gene: NA
V gene: TRBV6-6
J gene: TRBJ2-4
clone size: NA
CDR3 DNA: TGTGCCAGCAGCCCCGAGGGCGAAATTCAGTACTTC
CDR3 protein: CASSPEGEIQYF

D gene: NA
V gene: TRBV19
J gene: TRBJ1-1
clone size: NA
CDR3 DNA: TGTGCCAGTAGTAAGACGAGTACTGAAGCTTTCTTT
CDR3 protein: CASSKTSTEAFF

D gene: TRBD1
V gene: TRBV7-9
J gene: TRBJ1-1
clone size: NA
CDR3 DNA: TGTGCCAGCAGCTTACATGGACAGGGCGAAGGGAACACTGAAGCTTTCTTT
CDR3 protein: CASSLHGQGEGNTEAFF

D gene: NA
V gene: TRBV27
J gene: TRBJ2-1
clone size: NA
CDR3 DNA: TGTGCCAGCACCGCCTACAATGAGCAGTTCTTC
CDR3 protein: CASTAYNEQFF

D gene: NA
V gene: TRBV5-4
J gene: TRBJ1-1
clone size: few
CDR3 DNA: TGTGCCAGCAGCTTGGCAGGGGTGGACACTGAAGCTTTCTTT
CDR3 protein: CASSLAGVDTEAFF

D gene: NA
V gene: TRBV3-1
J gene: TRBJ1-1
clone size: few
CDR3 DNA: TGTGCCAGCAGCCAAGACCCGACAGGTGTCAGAGGTGAAGCTTTCTTT
CDR3 protein: CASSQDPTGVRGEAFF

D gene: TRBD1
V gene: TRBV12-3/TRBV12-4
J gene: TRBJ1-3
clone size: NA
CDR3 DNA: TGTGCCAACAGGCAGACAGGGGACTCTGGAAACACCATATATTTT
CDR3 protein: CANRQTGDSGNTIYF

D gene: NA
V gene: TRBV30
J gene: TRBJ1-5
clone size: few
CDR3 DNA: TGTGCCTGGAGTGTATTTTGGGGGTCCGATCAGCCCCAGCATTTT
CDR3 protein: CAWSVFWGSDQPQHF

D gene: NA
V gene: TRBV5-5
J gene: TRBJ1-2
clone size: NA
CDR3 DNA: TGTGCCAGCGGCAAATATGGCTACACCTTC
CDR3 protein: CASGKYGYTF

D gene: NA
V gene: TRBV7-6
J gene: TRBJ2-1
clone size: few
CDR3 DNA: TGTGCCAGCAGCTTAGAGGTGGGACTCTCCTACAATGAGCAGTTCTTC
CDR3 protein: CASSLEVGLSYNEQFF

D gene: NA
V gene: TRBV20-1
J gene: TRBJ2-7
clone size: many
CDR3 DNA: TGCAGTGCTCCCCTACGGGAGTTGATTTCCTACGAGCAGTACTTC
CDR3 protein: CSAPLRELISYEQYF

D gene: TRBD2
V gene: TRBV7-2
J gene: TRBJ2-3
clone size: NA
CDR3 DNA: TGTGCCAGCAGCTTAGGACTAGCGGGAGTAGTGACAGATACGCAGTATTTT
CDR3 protein: CASSLGLAGVVTDTQYF

D gene: NA
V gene: TRBV5-4
J gene: TRBJ1-5
clone size: once
CDR3 DNA: TGTGCCAGCAGCTCAGGGAGGGATCAGCCCCAGCATTTT
CDR3 protein: CASSSGRDQPQHF

D gene: TRBD2
V gene: TRBV12-3/TRBV12-4
J gene: TRBJ2-2
clone size: few
CDR3 DNA: TGTGCCAGCAGTTTAGGGTTAGCGGGGTCGAACACCGGGGAGCTGTTTTTT
CDR3 protein: CASSLGLAGSNTGELFF

D gene: NA
V gene: TRBV9
J gene: TRBJ2-1
clone size: many
CDR3 DNA: TGTGCCAGCAGCGTAGTACCCGGGGGCCAATACAATGAGCAGTTCTTC
CDR3 protein: CASSVVPGGQYNEQFF

D gene: NA
V gene: TRBV29-1
J gene: TRBJ2-5
clone size: NA
CDR3 DNA: TGCAGCGTGGCCTCGCGCGGAAAAGAGACCCAGTACTTC
CDR3 protein: CSVASRGKETQYF

D gene: NA
V gene: TRBV11-2
J gene: TRBJ2-7
clone size: NA
CDR3 DNA: TGTGCCAGCAGCCTCACTCCAGATTTCTCCTACGAGCAGTACTTC
CDR3 protein: CASSLTPDFSYEQYF

D gene: NA
V gene: TRBV11-1
J gene: TRBJ2-7
clone size: once
CDR3 DNA: TGTGCCAGCAGCTTACGAGCGACCGAGCAGTACTTC
CDR3 protein: CASSLRATEQYF

D gene: NA
V gene: TRBV25-1
J gene: TRBJ2-1
clone size: NA
CDR3 DNA: TGTGCCAGCAGTGAATGGGGGCAGTTTTCCTACAATGAGCAGTTCTTC
CDR3 protein: CASSEWGQFSYNEQFF

D gene: NA
V gene: TRBV7-9
J gene: TRBJ2-2
clone size: many
CDR3 DNA: TGTGCCAGCAGCTTGGGCTATTACACCGGGGAGCTGTTTTTT
CDR3 protein: CASSLGYYTGELFF